This T cell receptor (beta chain) was recovered during a study of blood T cell repertoires in COVID-19. V dropped 4 bases and J dropped 5 bases, with 15 bases sitting between them. Looked up from germline, CDR1 is SGHVS and CDR2 is FQNEAQ. The CDR3 runs 15 residues. Sequenced by immunoSEQ multiplex PCR; TCRdb stores in-frame clones only, minus some. The table includes some 190,000 clones, 70% to 80% detected once. Participants were aged roughly 18 to 89 years, lived in roughly 25 US areas, and enrolled virtually. The receptor was derived from a man in his 60s who had been exposed to COVID-19. This rearrangement joins TRBV7-8 to TRBJ2-1; the D is unclear. Source material: PBMCs or T cells enriched from blood (not recorded which). The CDR3 spells CASSSLAVRNNEQFF. The CDR3 DNA reads TGTGCCAGCAGCTCGCTCGCGGTCCGCAACAATGAGCAGTTCTTC.